This TCR beta chain was recorded in a study of beta chain features in type 1 diabetes. Study as a whole: The patient and healthy donor groups were comparable for age, gender and cell yields.

The CDR3 loop spans 17 amino acids. Trimming took 3 bases from V and 1 from J; bases not matched to a gene: 13. The germline CDR1 and CDR2 sequences are SQVTM and ANQGSEA. Study-level findings and limits: VDJ junctions in type 1 diabetes patients carried more deletions and fewer insertions. Across all four CD4+ subsets, people with type 1 diabetes showed modestly shorter TCRB CDR3s.

Sorted cells reached over 95% purity in every population. Reverse transcription of all isolated RNA meant that expressed TCRB transcripts were sequenced. Sequencing used immunoSEQ multiplex PCR; TCRdb keeps in-frame clones, though not all of them. The sample consists of around 160,000 clones, roughly 59% of them appearing once. As for this clone: Its antigen is not identified.

The V and J genes are TRBV29-1 and TRBJ2-3, with 7 bases lining up with TRBD1. This receptor was obtained from a young man with type 1 diabetes. The sequenced sample consisted of naive CD4+ T cells from blood. The CDR3 DNA reads as TGCAGCGTTGAGAAGGGTGTTGGGACAGATGGCACAGATACGCAGTATTTT. It is translated as CSVEKGVGTDGTDTQYF.